This T cell receptor beta chain derives from a study of shared clonotypes between healthy human individuals. Replicate PCRs were loaded with 250 to 300 ng DNA from unsorted PBMC, 29,000 or so T cell genomes. The protocol was immunoSEQ multiplex PCR, while the TCRdb copy is restricted to in-frame clones and leaves out a portion. This sample yields 500,000 to 650,000 clones, of which roughly four fifths are seen a single time; 12% belongs to the top ten. The study, taken as a whole, reports: Owing to a small donor count, the genetic and exposure-history diversity represented was limited.

Germline values: CDR1 SEHNR, CDR2 FQNEAQ (reference sequence). V dropped 0 bases and J dropped 3; count of bases not matched to a gene: 10. The CDR3 is made up of 17 amino acids. Comments on this clone: Its antigen is still unknown.

The specimen was PBMCs. The sequence was obtained from a woman aged 40-49 years in good health. Some clones in this sample may be carry-over from other donors' samples. V is TRBV7-9 and J is TRBJ2-7; 8 positions match TRBD2. The CDR3 loop is CASSLAVGREAIYEQYF. CDR3 nucleotides: TGTGCCAGCAGCTTAGCGGTTGGGCGGGAGGCCATCTACGAGCAGTACTTC.